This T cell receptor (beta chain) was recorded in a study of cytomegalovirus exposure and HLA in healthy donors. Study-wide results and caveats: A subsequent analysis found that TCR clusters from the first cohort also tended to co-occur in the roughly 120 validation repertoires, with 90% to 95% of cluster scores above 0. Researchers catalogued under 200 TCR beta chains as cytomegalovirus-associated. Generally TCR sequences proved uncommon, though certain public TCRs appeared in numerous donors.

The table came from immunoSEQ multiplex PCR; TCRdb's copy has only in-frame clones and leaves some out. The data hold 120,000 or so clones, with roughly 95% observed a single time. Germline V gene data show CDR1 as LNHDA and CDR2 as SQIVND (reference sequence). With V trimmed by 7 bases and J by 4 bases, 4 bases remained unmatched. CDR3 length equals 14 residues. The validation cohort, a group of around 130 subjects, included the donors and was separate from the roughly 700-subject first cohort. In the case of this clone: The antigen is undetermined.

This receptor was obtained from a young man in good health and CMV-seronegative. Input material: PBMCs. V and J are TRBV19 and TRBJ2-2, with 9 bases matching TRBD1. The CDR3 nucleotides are TGTGCCAGTACCCCGACAGGGGGCACCGGGGAGCTGTTTTTT. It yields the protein CASTPTGGTGELFF.